Listed below are T cell receptor beta chains from one sample, sequenced in a study of blood T cells in healthy people across ages. TCRdb itself ran the 5' RACE reads through MiXCR, one entry per CDR3 protein. Counted here are roughly 1.5 million distinct CDR3 sequences, 35% to 45% occurring once; the ten biggest clones make up more than 4%. The material sequenced was blood. The receptors shown here come from a woman between 18 and 29 years old in good health. CDR3s include the opening cysteine and the closing phenylalanine or tryptophan. The order of the fields is J gene, clone size, D gene, V gene, CDR3 DNA, CDR3 protein. The D gene is left open where the match is weak. Only some rows state a clone size, as once, few, many or a class for expanded clones.

>TRBJ2-7|.|.|TRBV5-1
TGCGCCAGCAGCTCTCCGGATTCCTACAATGAGCAGTACTTC
CASSSPDSYNEQYF
>TRBJ1-4|few|.|TRBV28
TGTGCCAGCAGTTTAGAAAAGGGGTGGGTTAAGGAAAAACTGTTTTTT
CASSLEKGWVKEKLFF
>TRBJ2-7|.|.|TRBV6-2/TRBV6-3
TGTGCCAGCAGTTACGATCCTCAGAGGCTCTACGAGCAGTACTTC
CASSYDPQRLYEQYF
>TRBJ1-4|.|.|TRBV7-2
TGTGCCAGCAGCTTATTTTCCGGATTCAGAGGTGAAAAACTGTTTTTT
CASSLFSGFRGEKLFF
>TRBJ2-7|few|TRBD1|TRBV6-5
TGTGCCAGCAGTTTCGCCAAACCGGGACAGGGGGGCTCCTACGAGCAGTACTTC
CASSFAKPGQGGSYEQYF
>TRBJ1-2|few|.|TRBV21-1
TGTGCCAGCAGCAAAGGACGGAGAGGCACCTTC
CASSKGRRGTF
>TRBJ1-1|.|.|TRBV20-1
TGCAGTGCTAGCCCTCTGGACTTAAACACTGAAGCTTTCTTT
CSASPLDLNTEAFF
>TRBJ2-1|.|.|TRBV7-9
TGTGCCAGCAGCTTAGTGACCGGACAGTTTGGCAATGAGCAGTTCTTC
CASSLVTGQFGNEQFF
>TRBJ2-7|.|.|TRBV5-1
TGCGCCAGCCGCTTCTTGGAGGAGAGCTCCTACGAGCAGTACTTC
CASRFLEESSYEQYF
>TRBJ1-1|.|.|TRBV11-2
TGTGCCAGCAGACTCTGGGAGGTGAACACTGAAGCTTTCTTT
CASRLWEVNTEAFF
>TRBJ2-3|.|TRBD1|TRBV4-3
TGCGCCAGCAGCACAGCCCCTCAGGGGGCGAATCCTGATACGCAGTATTTT
CASSTAPQGANPDTQYF
>TRBJ2-1|.|TRBD2|TRBV20-1
TGCAGTGCTAGTAGGCAGCGGGAGACTACTAGACCCTACAATGAGCAGTTCTTC
CSASRQRETTRPYNEQFF
>TRBJ2-7|.|TRBD2|TRBV27
TGTGCCAGCAGTCCCTACACTAGCGGGAGGCCCGAGCAGTACTTC
CASSPYTSGRPEQYF
>TRBJ2-5|.|TRBD2|TRBV12-3/TRBV12-4
TGTGCCAGCAGTTTATCCTCAACCGTAGCGGGAGTGACGGAGACCCAGTACTTC
CASSLSSTVAGVTETQYF
>TRBJ1-4|few|.|TRBV2
TGTGCCAGCAGTGAACACCGGCGTAATGAAAAACTGTTTTTT
CASSEHRRNEKLFF
>TRBJ2-3|few|.|TRBV7-9
TGTGCCAGCCGTCAGGACTATCTTAGGGTCCCAGATACGCAGTATTTT
CASRQDYLRVPDTQYF
>TRBJ2-7|.|.|TRBV5-1
TGCGCCAGCAGCTTGGGACAGAATGCCTACGAGCAGTACTTC
CASSLGQNAYEQYF
>TRBJ2-3|.|TRBD1|TRBV3-1
TGTGCCAGCGCCTGGGACAGGGGGAACACAGATACGCAGTATTTT
CASAWDRGNTDTQYF
>TRBJ1-2|.|.|TRBV27
TGTGCCAGCAGTTTATCTGGGGGGCTTTCATATGGCTACACCTTC
CASSLSGGLSYGYTF
>TRBJ2-3|few|.|TRBV6-6
TGTGCCAGCAGTGGCCGGACAGAACTCACAGATACGCAGTATTTT
CASSGRTELTDTQYF
>TRBJ2-1|few|TRBD2|TRBV6-6
TGTGCCACACTACCGGGACTAGCGAGTTACAATGAGCAGTTCTTC
CATLPGLASYNEQFF
>TRBJ2-3|.|TRBD2|TRBV11-3
TGTGCCAGCAGCGCAGCGGGAGGCCGGTCAGATACGCAGTATTTT
CASSAAGGRSDTQYF
>TRBJ2-1|few|.|TRBV12-3/TRBV12-4
TGTGCCAGCATCTACACACTTCGCAATGAGCAGTTCTTC
CASIYTLRNEQFF
>TRBJ2-1|few|.|TRBV27
TGTGCCAGCTGGAACGGGGAGCCTTACAATGAGCAGTTCTTC
CASWNGEPYNEQFF
>TRBJ2-7|.|.|TRBV27
TGTGCCAGCAGTTTACGTCGGGGAGTCTACGGGCAGTACTTC
CASSLRRGVYGQYF
>TRBJ2-1|.|TRBD2|TRBV7-2
TGTGCCAGCAGCCCTTTTAGTAAGGCGGGGGGGCTCGATGAGCAGTTCTTC
CASSPFSKAGGLDEQFF
>TRBJ2-7|.|TRBD2|TRBV6-6
TGTGCCAGCAGTTACTATGAACCGGGACTAGACTGCGAGCAGTACTTC
CASSYYEPGLDCEQYF
>TRBJ2-7|few|.|TRBV20-1
TGCAGTGCTAGAGGTCAGGGGGGCCACTACAATGAGCAGTACTTC
CSARGQGGHYNEQYF
>TRBJ1-1|.|.|TRBV6-5
TGTGCCAGCAGTTGGGACAACGCAATGAACACTGAAGCTTTCTTT
CASSWDNAMNTEAFF
>TRBJ2-5|few|TRBD2|TRBV6-2/TRBV6-3
TGTGCCAGCAGTTACTCCCGGACTAGCGCCCAAGAGACCCAGTACTTC
CASSYSRTSAQETQYF
>TRBJ2-5|.|.|TRBV20-1
TGCAGTGCTGCCGGGACCGCCTCTCTGGTCGAGTACTTC
CSAAGTASLVEYF
>TRBJ1-2|few|.|TRBV7-9
TGTGCCACCCGGCCGTACTATGGCTACACCTTC
CATRPYYGYTF
>TRBJ2-1|few|.|TRBV29-1
TGCAGCGGTCAGGACACCTACAATGAGCAGTTCTTC
CSGQDTYNEQFF
>TRBJ2-1|.|.|TRBV20-1
TGCAGTGCTCCCGCGGAGTACAATGAGCAGTTCTTC
CSAPAEYNEQFF
>TRBJ2-3|few|TRBD2|TRBV18
TGTGCCAGCTCCCAACGGGACTACCTTACAGATACGCAGTATTTT
CASSQRDYLTDTQYF
>TRBJ2-1|.|.|TRBV21-1
TGTGCCAGCAGCAAAGAAGAACAGATAGTCTACAATGAGCAGTTCTTC
CASSKEEQIVYNEQFF
>TRBJ2-2|.|.|TRBV18
TGTGCCAGCTCACCAGTCTTGGGAGTAAACACCGGGGAGCTGTTTTTT
CASSPVLGVNTGELFF
>TRBJ1-4|.|.|TRBV7-9
TGTGCCAGCAGCTTGGCACAGGGTACTAATGAAAAACTGTTTTTT
CASSLAQGTNEKLFF
>TRBJ2-3|.|TRBD2|TRBV10-2
TGCGCCAGCAGTGGATGGCTAGCGGGTAACACAGATACGCAGTATTTT
CASSGWLAGNTDTQYF
>TRBJ2-1|.|.|TRBV7-2
TGTGCCAGCCGCTCAGTCCGAAGCTCCTACAATGAGCAGTTCTTC
CASRSVRSSYNEQFF
>TRBJ2-2|.|TRBD1|TRBV7-9
TGTGCCAGCAGCCCAAGAGGACAGGGCGCCGGGGAGCTGTTTTTT
CASSPRGQGAGELFF
>TRBJ2-4|.|TRBD1|TRBV20-1
TGCAGTGGGACGGACAGGTTAGCCAAAAACATTCAGTACTTC
CSGTDRLAKNIQYF
>TRBJ2-1|.|TRBD2|TRBV5-1
TGCGCCAGCAGCCCGGTCACGACTAGCGGAGGCTACAATGAGCAGTTCTTC
CASSPVTTSGGYNEQFF
>TRBJ2-1|.|TRBD2|TRBV15
TGTGCCACCAGCAGACCCCTAGCGGGAGTAGGGTACAATGAGCAGTTCTTC
CATSRPLAGVGYNEQFF
>TRBJ1-2|many|TRBD1|TRBV24-1
TGTGCCACCAAAGCCTCCGGGACAGGGGGCGGTGGCTACACCTTC
CATKASGTGGGGYTF
>TRBJ2-3|few|.|TRBV29-1
TGCAGCGGGGCCTTCACTACGCAGTATTTT
CSGAFTTQYF
>TRBJ1-2|.|.|TRBV12-3/TRBV12-4
TGTGCCAGCAGCTGCGGACCGATGGGTGGCTACACCTTC
CASSCGPMGGYTF
>TRBJ2-7|.|TRBD1|TRBV7-9
TGTGCCAGCAGTTCTATGGCAGGACAGGGGAGGGACGAGCAGTACTTC
CASSSMAGQGRDEQYF
>TRBJ1-2|few|.|TRBV29-1
TGCAGCGTTGGGTTCTTAACAGGCAACTATGGCTACACCTTC
CSVGFLTGNYGYTF
>TRBJ2-5|few|.|TRBV4-1
TGCGCCAGCAGCGTGACTAGTGGGGAGACCCAGTACTTC
CASSVTSGETQYF
>TRBJ2-1|.|.|TRBV3-1
TGTGCCAGCAGCCAAGAACCAGCGTCCGAGACCCAGTTCTTC
CASSQEPASETQFF